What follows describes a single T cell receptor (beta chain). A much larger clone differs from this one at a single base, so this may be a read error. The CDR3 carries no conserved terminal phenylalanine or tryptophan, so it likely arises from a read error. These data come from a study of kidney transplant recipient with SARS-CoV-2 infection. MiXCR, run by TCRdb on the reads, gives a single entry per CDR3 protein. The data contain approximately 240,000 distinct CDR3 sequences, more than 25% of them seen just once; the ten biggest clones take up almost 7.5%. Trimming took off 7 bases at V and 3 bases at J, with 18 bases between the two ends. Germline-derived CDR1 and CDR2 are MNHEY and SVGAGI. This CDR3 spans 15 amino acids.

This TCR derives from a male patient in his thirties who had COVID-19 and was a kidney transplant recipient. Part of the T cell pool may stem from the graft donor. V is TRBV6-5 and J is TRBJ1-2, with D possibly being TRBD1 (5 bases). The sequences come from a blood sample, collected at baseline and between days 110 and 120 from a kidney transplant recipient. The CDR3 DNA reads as TGTGCCAGCACCGCGACAGCTCATCCAGACTATGGCTACACCCTC. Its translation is CASTATAHPDYGYTL.